These 21 T cell receptor beta chains were sequenced from one sample in a study of CXCR3-negative and CXCR3-positive naive CD8 T cells. Findings of the study overall: Naive cells that were CXCR3-positive had more hydrophobic TRB CDR3s (compared with CXCR3-negative naive cells).

The method, 5' RACE with UMI labels, was used to prepare the TRB cDNA libraries. TCRdb reworked the 5' RACE reads into one entry per CDR3 protein, no DNA. The sample is made up of around 110,000 distinct CDR3 sequences, and the top ten hold 0.38% of it. Their cognate antigens are unknown. Input material: naive CXCR3+ CD8+ T cells from blood. Stated subset: CD45RO-CCR7+CD27+CD95- naive CD8+ T cells expressing CXCR3 (TNR3+). The receptors here all came from a human donor in good health. Some clones in this sample may be carry-over from other donors' samples.

This sequence joins TRBV7-6 and TRBJ1-2. Germline V gene lookup returns CDR1 SGHVS and CDR2 FNYEAQ. The CDR3 loop spans 15 amino acids. This CDR3 reads CASSLGEDATDGYTF.

The chain couples TRBV12-3 or TRBV12-4 to TRBJ2-2. The length of the CDR3 is 14 residues. The CDR3 loop is CASSLTAGTGELFF.

The chain joins TRBV14 to TRBJ1-1; TCRdb's D call of TRBD1 is untestable without DNA. This CDR3 is built from 13 residues. CDR1 SGHDN and CDR2 FVKESK come from the germline V gene. The CDR3 loop reads CASSWDGNTEAFF.

The chain has TRBV4-1 and TRBJ2-3; TCRdb outputs TRBD1, but without DNA this stays unchecked. In germline, CDR1 is MGHRA, CDR2 YSYEKL. This CDR3 comprises 17 residues. CDR3: CASSFPSKAGSSDTQYF.

This chain links TRBV12-3 or TRBV12-4 with TRBJ2-7; as DNA is missing, the TRBD2 call by TCRdb cannot be tested. The CDR3 extends over 14 amino acids. Here the CDR3 reads CASSLPSASYEQYF.

The chain carries TRBV23-1 and TRBJ2-1; the D call of TRBD1 rests on TCRdb alone, since no DNA is present to check it. TRBV23-1 counts as an open reading frame of uncertain function. The CDR3 has 15 residues. CDR3 amino acids: CASPRTDRGFGEQFF.

The V call is TRBV10-2, the J call TRBJ2-5; the D call from TCRdb, TRBD1, cannot be confirmed without DNA. The CDR3 is 15 residues long. Germline V CDR1 and CDR2: WSHSY, SAAADI. This CDR3 is CASMIRDRDGETQYF.

J is TRBJ2-3 and V is TRBV29-1; TCRdb's assignment of TRBD2 cannot be checked, as there is no DNA. Germline V gene data show CDR1 as SQVTM and CDR2 as ANQGSEA. The CDR3 consists of 17 residues. The CDR3 reads CSVEPSTYLMVEDTQYF.

The genes are TRBV19 and TRBJ2-3; lacking DNA, the TRBD2 call made by TCRdb goes unchecked. The CDR3 is 12 amino acids. Germline loops: CDR1 LNHDA, CDR2 SQIVND (reference sequence). The CDR3 region is CASSGSGDTQYF.

The chain recombines TRBV12-3 or TRBV12-4 with TRBJ1-1; the TRBD1 assignment by TCRdb is unverifiable without DNA. The CDR3 totals 17 residues. Here the CDR3 reads CASISGTGVDLNTEAFF.

The chain employs TRBV5-1 and TRBJ2-7; lacking DNA, the TRBD1 call made by TCRdb goes unchecked. Germline CDR1 reads SGHRS; CDR2 reads YFSETQ. The CDR3 runs 15 residues. CDR3 sequence: CASSFGRSGTYEQYF.

J is TRBJ2-2 and V is TRBV7-2. Germline V gene data show CDR1 as SGHTA and CDR2 as FQGNSA. There are 13 residues in the CDR3. CDR3: CASSIYNAGELFF.

The V and J genes are TRBV3-1 and TRBJ2-5; TCRdb's D gene call, TRBD1, goes unchecked for lack of DNA. CDR3 size: 12 residues. In germline, CDR1 is LGHDT, CDR2 YNNKEL (reference sequence). Here the CDR3 reads CASSHPGETQYF.

The chain is built from TRBV7-6 and TRBJ2-7; no DNA is available, so the TRBD1 call from TCRdb remains unchecked. Looked up from germline, CDR1 is SGHVS and CDR2 is FNYEAQ. The CDR3 totals 15 residues. The CDR3 spells CASSLEGQGPYEQYF.

V usage is TRBV28 and J usage is TRBJ1-2. The CDR3 sequence is 14 residues long. Per germline, CDR1 MDHEN and CDR2 SYDVKM. The CDR3 reads CASSLELTDYGYTF.

This chain links TRBV11-3 with TRBJ1-6. CDR1 SGHNT and CDR2 YENEEA come from the germline V gene. CDR3 length equals 15 residues. The CDR3 sequence is CASSPREGLESPLHF.

This sequence joins TRBV6-6 and TRBJ2-5; TCRdb lists TRBD1, though no DNA is available to test this call. Germline CDR1 is MNHNY and CDR2 is SVGAGI (reference sequence). The CDR3 covers 17 residues. CDR3: CASSYSSTSGQQETQYF.

This chain connects TRBV20-1 to TRBJ2-7; without DNA, the TCRdb call of TRBD1 cannot be checked. Germline lookup yields CDR1 DFQATT and CDR2 SNEGSKA (reference sequence). This CDR3 contains 13 residues. CDR3 amino acids: CSAPTPTSYEQYF.

The rearrangement links TRBV7-6 to TRBJ2-7; with no DNA, the TCRdb D assignment of TRBD1 cannot be verified. The CDR3 covers 13 residues. Germline V CDR1 and CDR2: SGHVS, FNYEAQ. This CDR3 reads CASSLQGADEQYF.

The chain has TRBV7-7 and TRBJ2-1. Germline V gives CDR1 SSHAT, CDR2 FNYEAQ (reference sequence). The CDR3 is made up of 15 amino acids. CDR3 sequence reads: CASSLTASSYNEQFF. The full variable domain, its missing parts supplied by reference TRBV7-7 and TRBJ2-1, is GAGVSQSPRYKVTKRGQDVTLRCDPISSHATLYWYQQALGQGPEFLTYFNYEAQPDKSGLPSDRFSAERPEGSISTLTIQRTEQRDSAMYRCASSLTASSYNEQFFGPGTRLTVL.

The CDR3 is CASSQERYRGLSSYEQYF. This sequence joins TRBV4-1 and TRBJ2-7; the TRBD1 assignment by TCRdb is unverifiable without DNA. The CDR3 is 18 residues long. CDR1 is MGHRA, CDR2 YSYEKL, per germline.